This T cell receptor (beta chain) was sequenced during a study of T cell responses to AZD1222 COVID-19 vaccine. Study-level findings and limits: Following two doses of AZD1222, Spike-specific TCR breadth and depth rose. Among those given AZD1222, only 6 or 7 were seropositive at baseline. The donor cohort was predominantly white British with a female majority, and clonal diversity may have been underestimated.

Method: immunoSEQ multiplex PCR; TCRdb's copy keeps in-frame clones and lacks some. The table shows 80,000 or so clones, with approximately 90% occurring only once. The V end was cut by 5 bases, the J end by 1 base, with 11 bases between. The CDR3 is 14 amino acids. Per the germline V gene, CDR1 is SGHTA and CDR2 is FQGTGA. As to this clone: The antigen remains undetermined.

The chain links TRBV7-3 to TRBJ1-1, with D maybe TRBD1 (6 bases). The origin of this receptor is an adult in good health. The sequencing used peripheral blood, collected on day 0 of AZD1222 vaccination. CDR3 protein: CASSVQGGNTEAFF. CDR3 DNA: TGTGCCAGCAGCGTACAGGGTGGGAACACTGAAGCTTTCTTT.